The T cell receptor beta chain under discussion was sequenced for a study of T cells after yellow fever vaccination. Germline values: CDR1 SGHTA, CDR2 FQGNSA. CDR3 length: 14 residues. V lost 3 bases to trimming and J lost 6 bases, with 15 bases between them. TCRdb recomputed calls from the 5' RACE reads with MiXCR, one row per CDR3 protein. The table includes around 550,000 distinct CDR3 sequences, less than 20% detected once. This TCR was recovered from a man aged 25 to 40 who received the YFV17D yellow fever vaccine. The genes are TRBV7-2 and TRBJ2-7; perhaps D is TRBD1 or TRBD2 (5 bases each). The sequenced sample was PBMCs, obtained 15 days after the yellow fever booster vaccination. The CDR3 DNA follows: TGTGCCAGCAGCTTGGGGACGGACGCTTCCGAGCAGTACTTC. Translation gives CASSLGTDASEQYF.